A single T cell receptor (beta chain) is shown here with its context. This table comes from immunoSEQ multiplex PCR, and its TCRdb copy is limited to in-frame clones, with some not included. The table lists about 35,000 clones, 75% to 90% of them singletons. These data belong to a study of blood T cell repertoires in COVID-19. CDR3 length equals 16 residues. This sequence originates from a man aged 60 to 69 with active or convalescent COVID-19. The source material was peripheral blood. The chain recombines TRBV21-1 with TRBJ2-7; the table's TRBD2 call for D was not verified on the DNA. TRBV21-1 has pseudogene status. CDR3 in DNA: TGTGCCAGCAGCAAATGGGAGACTAGATTCTCCTACGAGCAGTACGTC. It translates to CASSKWETRFSYEQYV.